What follows is one T cell receptor beta chain and its context. Its antigen is unknown. Patients had to be free of confetti depigmentation, indicating active vitiligo. CDR3 length: 13 amino acids. V was clipped by 8 bases and J by 4 bases, with 12 bases between them. Germline lookup yields CDR1 SGHTA and CDR2 FQGNSA. This sample was included in a study of resident and recirculating memory T cells in vitiligo. Study background: Whole samples, not sorted cells, were homogenized and used for genomic DNA extraction. General study findings and limits: Different lesions suggested infiltration by different T cell clones.

Profiling relied on immunoSEQ multiplex PCR, and the TCRdb table lists in-frame clones only, not all of them. The sample has more than 65,000 clones; approximately 90% are singletons. The chain recombines TRBV7-2 with TRBJ2-1; D ambiguous. The sequence was obtained from a male donor with vitiligo. The sample comprised blood. The CDR3: CASSTERYNEQFF. The CDR3 DNA reads as TGTGCCAGCTCCACGGAGAGATACAATGAGCAGTTCTTC.